These T cell receptor beta chains were read from a single sample in a study of T cells after yellow fever vaccination. TCRdb reprocessed the 5' RACE reads with MiXCR, giving one entry per CDR3 protein. Found here are under 200,000 distinct CDR3 sequences, 9.5% to 11% of them singletons; the top ten hold roughly a third. The sample consisted of CD8+ T cells sorted from PBMCs, taken 15 days after the yellow fever booster vaccination. These receptors came from a man between 18 and 35 years old who received the YFV17D yellow fever vaccine. The CDR3 runs from the conserved cysteine through the conserved F or W. A D gene is named only where the DNA matches it firmly. Clone size is not always given. Where it is, it says once, few, many or a class for expanded clones.

D gene | J gene | clone size | V gene | CDR3 DNA | CDR3 protein
- | TRBJ2-1 | - | TRBV6-2/TRBV6-3 | TGTGCCAGCAGTTACGGCGGGACGGCCTACAATGAGCAGTTCTTC | CASSYGGTAYNEQFF
- | TRBJ1-6 | - | TRBV7-9 | TGTGCCAGCAGCTCCCAGCGATTGTGGAATTCACCCCTCCACTTT | CASSSQRLWNSPLHF
- | TRBJ2-5 | few | TRBV28 | TGTGCCAGCCGTTACCGGGAAGAGACCCAGTACTTC | CASRYREETQYF
- | TRBJ2-1 | - | TRBV9 | TGTGCCAGCAGCACCCCCCTCGGGACAACATACAATGAGCAGTTCTTC | CASSTPLGTTYNEQFF
TRBD2 | TRBJ2-5 | few | TRBV2 | TGTGCCAGCAGTGAGGCTAGCGGGGGACTGGGGACCCAGTACTTC | CASSEASGGLGTQYF
- | TRBJ2-1 | many | TRBV5-1 | TGCGCCAGCAGCTCATCTACAGGGTACTCCTACAATGAGCAGTTCTTC | CASSSSTGYSYNEQFF
TRBD2 | TRBJ2-1 | few | TRBV6-5 | TGTGCCAGCAGTTACGAGCGGGGGAGCTACAATGAGCAGTTCTTC | CASSYERGSYNEQFF
- | TRBJ2-7 | many | TRBV10-3 | TGTGCCATCAGTTTGGCTTCCGAGAGCGCCTACGAGCAGTACTTC | CAISLASESAYEQYF
TRBD1 | TRBJ1-5 | - | TRBV4-1 | TGCGCCAGCAGCCAGATAGGGGGCGGAGAGCCCCAGCATTTT | CASSQIGGGEPQHF
- | TRBJ2-7 | few | TRBV7-9 | TGTGCCAGCAGCCCCCGCAGGGACAACGAGCAGTACTTC | CASSPRRDNEQYF
- | TRBJ2-5 | - | TRBV20-1 | TGCAGTGCTAGCCTAGCAGGGTTGACCCAGTACTTC | CSASLAGLTQYF
- | TRBJ2-7 | - | TRBV6-5 | TGTGCCAGCAGTTACTCGGCAGGCTACGAGCAGTACTTC | CASSYSAGYEQYF
TRBD1 | TRBJ1-1 | - | TRBV7-9 | TGTGCCAGCAGCCCCGGCTACAGGGGCACTGAAGCTTTCTTT | CASSPGYRGTEAFF
- | TRBJ2-1 | - | TRBV12-3/TRBV12-4 | TGTGCCAGCAGCACTTCCCCCTCCTACAATGAGCAGTTCTTC | CASSTSPSYNEQFF
- | TRBJ2-2 | few | TRBV27 | TGTGCCAGCAGTTTTAATAGCGACACCGGGGAGCTGTTTTTT | CASSFNSDTGELFF
- | TRBJ2-7 | few | TRBV21-1 | TGTGCCAGCAGCAAAGACGGACTGCCAGGGGGAGAGCAGTACTTC | CASSKDGLPGGEQYF
- | TRBJ1-2 | few | TRBV4-1 | TGCGCCAGCAGCCTGGCCGGGCACGACTATGGCTACACCTTC | CASSLAGHDYGYTF
- | TRBJ2-1 | - | TRBV6-4 | TGTGCCAGCAGTGACTCGTGGGGGCCCCTCAATGAGCAGTTCTTC | CASSDSWGPLNEQFF
- | TRBJ2-6 | - | TRBV7-3 | TGTGCCAGCAGCGCCCACAGGGCCCGAACAACTGGGGCCAACGTCCTGACTTTC | CASSAHRARTTGANVLTF
- | TRBJ2-3 | few | TRBV11-2 | TGTGCCAGCAGCTTAGTCCCCCGTACGGATACGCAGTATTTT | CASSLVPRTDTQYF
- | TRBJ1-6 | - | TRBV2 | TGTGCCAGCAGCGTAGTTCGGGGACGCGATTCACCCCTCCACTTT | CASSVVRGRDSPLHF
- | TRBJ1-1 | many | TRBV7-9 | TGTGCCAGCAGAGGGGACCTAGCTTTCTTT | CASRGDLAFF